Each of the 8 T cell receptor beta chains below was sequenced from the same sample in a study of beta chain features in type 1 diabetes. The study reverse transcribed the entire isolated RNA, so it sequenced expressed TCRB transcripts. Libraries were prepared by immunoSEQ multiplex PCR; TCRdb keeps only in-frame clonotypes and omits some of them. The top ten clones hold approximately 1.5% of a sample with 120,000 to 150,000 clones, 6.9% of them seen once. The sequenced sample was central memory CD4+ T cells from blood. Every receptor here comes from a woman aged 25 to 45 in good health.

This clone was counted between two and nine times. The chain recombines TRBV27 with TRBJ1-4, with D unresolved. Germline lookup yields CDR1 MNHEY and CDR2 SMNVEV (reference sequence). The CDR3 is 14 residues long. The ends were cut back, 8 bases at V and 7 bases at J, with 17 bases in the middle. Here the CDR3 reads CASAMGPTFEKLFF. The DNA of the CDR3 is TGTGCCAGCGCAATGGGCCCTACTTTTGAAAAACTGTTTTTT.

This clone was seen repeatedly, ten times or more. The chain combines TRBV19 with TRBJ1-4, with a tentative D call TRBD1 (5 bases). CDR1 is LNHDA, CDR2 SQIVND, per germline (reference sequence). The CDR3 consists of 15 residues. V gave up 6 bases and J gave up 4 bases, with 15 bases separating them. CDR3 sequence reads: CASSPSGGDNEKLFF. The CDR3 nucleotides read TGTGCCAGTAGCCCGAGTGGGGGGGATAATGAAAAACTGTTTTTT.

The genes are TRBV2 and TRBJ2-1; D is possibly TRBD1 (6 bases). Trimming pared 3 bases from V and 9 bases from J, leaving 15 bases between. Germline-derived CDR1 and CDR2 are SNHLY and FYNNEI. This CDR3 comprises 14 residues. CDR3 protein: CASSEPGQRIEQFF. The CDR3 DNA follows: TGTGCCAGCAGTGAGCCCGGACAGCGCATTGAGCAGTTCTTC.

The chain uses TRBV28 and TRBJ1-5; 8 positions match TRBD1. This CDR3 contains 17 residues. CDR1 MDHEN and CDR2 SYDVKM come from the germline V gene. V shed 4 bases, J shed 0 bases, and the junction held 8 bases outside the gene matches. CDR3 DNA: TGTGCCAGCAGTTGGAGACAGGGGACTTATAGCAATCAGCCCCAGCATTTT. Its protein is CASSWRQGTYSNQPQHF.

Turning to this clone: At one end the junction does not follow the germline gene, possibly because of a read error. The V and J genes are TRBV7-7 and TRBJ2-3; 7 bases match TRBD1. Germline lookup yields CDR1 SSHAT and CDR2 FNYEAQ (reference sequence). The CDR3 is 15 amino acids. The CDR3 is CASSLTGEFTDTQYF. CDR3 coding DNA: TGTGCTAGCAGTCTTACAGGGGAGTTCACAGATACGCAGTATTTT. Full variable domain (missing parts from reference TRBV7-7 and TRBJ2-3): GAGVSQSPRYKVTKRGQDVTLRCDPISSHATLYWYQQALGQGPEFLTYFNYEAQPDKSGLPSDRFSAERPEGSISTLTIQRTEQRDSAMYRCASSLTGEFTDTQYFGPGTRLTVL.

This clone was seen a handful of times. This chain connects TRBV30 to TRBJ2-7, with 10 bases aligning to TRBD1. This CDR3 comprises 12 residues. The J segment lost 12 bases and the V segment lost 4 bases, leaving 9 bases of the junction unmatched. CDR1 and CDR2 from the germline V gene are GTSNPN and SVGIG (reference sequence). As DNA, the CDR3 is TGTGCCTGGATTAGGGACAGGGGCCCTAGGTACTTC. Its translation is CAWIRDRGPRYF.

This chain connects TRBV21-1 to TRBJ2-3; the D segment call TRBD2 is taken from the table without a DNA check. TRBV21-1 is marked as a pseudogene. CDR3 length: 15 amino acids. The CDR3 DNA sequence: TGTGCCAGCAGCAAAGCGCGATTAGCCACAGATACGCAGTATTTT. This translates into CASSKARLATDTQYF.

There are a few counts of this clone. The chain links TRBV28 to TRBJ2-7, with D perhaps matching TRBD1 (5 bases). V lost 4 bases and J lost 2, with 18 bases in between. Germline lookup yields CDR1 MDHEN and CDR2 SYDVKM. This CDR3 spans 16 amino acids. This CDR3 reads CASSSDQMGPPYEQYF. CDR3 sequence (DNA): TGTGCCAGCAGTTCCGATCAGATGGGGCCTCCCTACGAGCAGTACTTC.